This is a list of T cell receptor beta chains from one sample in a study of PD-1 blockade in mismatch repair-deficient tumors. The repertoire was sequenced with immunoSEQ multiplex PCR; TCRdb's copy has only in-frame clones and lacks some. The table includes some 110,000 clones, around 80% detected once. Sequenced material: peripheral blood, taken 60 weeks after starting pembrolizumab. Receptors were obtained from an adult with mismatch repair-deficient cancer. Both conserved end residues are part of each CDR3. D genes are given only for firm matches. Clone size, where shown, is once, few, many, or a class for clones that have expanded.

V	J	size	D	DNA	CDR3
TRBV18	TRBJ1-4	-	TRBD1	TGTGCCAGCTCCTCCGGGACAGCCTACGAAAAACTGTTTTTT	CASSSGTAYEKLFF
TRBV5-4	TRBJ2-2	-	TRBD2	TGTGCCAGCAGCGTCGGACTAGCAACGAACACCGGGGAGCTGTTTTTT	CASSVGLATNTGELFF
TRBV10-3	TRBJ2-1	few	-	TGTGCCATCAGTGATAGAACACCTCCAGCTGATGAGCAGTTCTTC	CAISDRTPPADEQFF
TRBV6-5	TRBJ2-5	-	-	TGTGCCAGCAGTAGGGACTTGGAGACCCAGTACTTC	CASSRDLETQYF
TRBV27	TRBJ2-3	-	TRBD2	TGTGCCAGCAGTTTCGGGACTAATACCTATACGCAGTATTTT	CASSFGTNTYTQYF
TRBV6-5	TRBJ2-3	once	TRBD2	TGTGCCAGCAGTTCACTAGCGGGAGACGTGGATACGCAGTATTTT	CASSSLAGDVDTQYF
TRBV27	TRBJ2-7	-	TRBD2	TGTGCCAGCAGTTCGAAAGCGGGAGGATCCTACGAGCAGTACTTC	CASSSKAGGSYEQYF
TRBV7-2	TRBJ2-6	-	TRBD1	TGTGCCAGCAAGGCGGGACAGGGGGTCTCTGGGGCCAACGTCCTGACTTTC	CASKAGQGVSGANVLTF
TRBV6-1	TRBJ1-2	-	TRBD1	TGTGCAACCGGGACAGAGGTTAACTATGGCTACACCTTC	CATGTEVNYGYTF
TRBV7-7	TRBJ2-2	-	-	TGTGCTAGCAGCTCTACAGGGACCGCCACCGGGGAGCTGTTTTTT	CASSSTGTATGELFF
TRBV14	TRBJ2-1	few	-	TGTGCCAGTGGGACTCAATTCAATGAGCAGTTCTTC	CASGTQFNEQFF
TRBV6-4	TRBJ2-2	-	-	TGTGCCAGCAGTGACAGAAACACCGGGGAGCTGTTTTTT	CASSDRNTGELFF
TRBV13	TRBJ1-3	few	TRBD1	TGTGCCAGCAGCTTAGTACCCGGACAGGGCCGCTCTGGAAACACCATATATTTT	CASSLVPGQGRSGNTIYF
TRBV25-1	TRBJ1-1	-	TRBD1	TGTGCCAGCAGTCGACAGGGGGGTTTTGAAGCTTTCTTT	CASSRQGGFEAFF
TRBV6-1	TRBJ1-5	-	TRBD1	TGTGCCAGCAGTGAAGAGTCAGGGGGCAGGAGCAATCAGCCCCAGCATTTT	CASSEESGGRSNQPQHF
TRBV5-1	TRBJ2-5	once	-	TGCGCCAGCAGCCCTCGGGGGAGCCGGGAGACCCAGTACTTC	CASSPRGSRETQYF
TRBV2	TRBJ1-1	-	-	TGTGCCAGCAGTGAAGCAGGAAAGAACACTGAAGCTTTCTTT	CASSEAGKNTEAFF
TRBV5-1	TRBJ2-7	medium-sized	TRBD2	TGCGCCAGCAGCTTGTCGAAGGGGCTAGCGGGGTACGAGCAGTACTTC	CASSLSKGLAGYEQYF